The sequence of this T cell receptor (beta chain) was determined in a study of blood T cell repertoires in COVID-19. Turning to the study itself: Nucleic acid was either cDNA or gDNA, and it came from T cells, B-cell-depleted T cells, or PBMCs.

Profiled with immunoSEQ multiplex PCR; TCRdb holds only in-frame clones, not every one. This table has tens of thousands of clones, under 90% appearing once. Looked up from germline, CDR1 is SGHAT and CDR2 is FQNNGV. This CDR3 is built from 13 residues. V shed 6 bases, J shed 8 bases, and the junction held 7 bases outside the gene matches. Input material: peripheral blood. This chain uses TRBV11-2 with TRBJ2-4; 7 bases map to TRBD2. This receptor was identified in a man between 65 and 85 years old who had recovered from COVID-19. CDR3 coding DNA: TGTGCCAGCAGGGACTCAGGGAGGGACATTCAGTACTTC. Residues: CASRDSGRDIQYF.